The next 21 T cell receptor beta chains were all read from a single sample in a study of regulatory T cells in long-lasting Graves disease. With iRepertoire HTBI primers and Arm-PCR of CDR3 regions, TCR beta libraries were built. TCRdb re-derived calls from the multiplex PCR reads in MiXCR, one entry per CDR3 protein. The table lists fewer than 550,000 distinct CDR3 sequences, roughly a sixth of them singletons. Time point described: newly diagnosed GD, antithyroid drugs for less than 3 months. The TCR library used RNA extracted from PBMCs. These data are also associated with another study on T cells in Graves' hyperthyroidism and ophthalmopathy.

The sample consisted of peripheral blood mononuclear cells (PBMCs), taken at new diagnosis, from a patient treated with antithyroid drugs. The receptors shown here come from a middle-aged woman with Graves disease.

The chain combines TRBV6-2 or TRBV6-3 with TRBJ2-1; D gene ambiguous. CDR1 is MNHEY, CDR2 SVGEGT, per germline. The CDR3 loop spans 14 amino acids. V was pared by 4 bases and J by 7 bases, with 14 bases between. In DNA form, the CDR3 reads TGTGCCAGCAGTTCCCCCATCGCTAGGAATGAGCAGTTCTTC. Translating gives CASSSPIARNEQFF.

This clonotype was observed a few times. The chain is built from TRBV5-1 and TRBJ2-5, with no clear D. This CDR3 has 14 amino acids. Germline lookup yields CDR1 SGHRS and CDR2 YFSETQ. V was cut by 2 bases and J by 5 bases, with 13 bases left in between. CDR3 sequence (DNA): TGCGCCAGCAGCTTACACAGTGGCCGGGAGACCCAGTACTTC. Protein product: CASSLHSGRETQYF.

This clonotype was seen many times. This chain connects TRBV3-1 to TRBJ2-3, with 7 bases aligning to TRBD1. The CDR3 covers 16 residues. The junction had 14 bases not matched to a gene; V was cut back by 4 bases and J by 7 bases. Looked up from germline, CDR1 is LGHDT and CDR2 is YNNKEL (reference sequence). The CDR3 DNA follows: TGTGCCAGCAGCCCTACAGGGGTCGGGATCCCACATACGCAGTATTTT. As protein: CASSPTGVGIPHTQYF.

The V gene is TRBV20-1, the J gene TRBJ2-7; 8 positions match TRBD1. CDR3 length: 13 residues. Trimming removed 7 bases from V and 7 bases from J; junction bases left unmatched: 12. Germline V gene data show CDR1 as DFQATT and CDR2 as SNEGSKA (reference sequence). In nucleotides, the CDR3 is TGCAGTGTACTGACAGGGGAAGTGGGGGAGCAGTACTTC. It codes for CSVLTGEVGEQYF.

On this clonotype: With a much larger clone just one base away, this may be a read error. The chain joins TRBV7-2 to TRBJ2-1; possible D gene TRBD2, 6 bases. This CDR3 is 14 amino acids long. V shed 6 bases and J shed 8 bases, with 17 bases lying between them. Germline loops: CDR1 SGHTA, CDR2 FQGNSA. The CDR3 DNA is TGTGCCAGCAGGGGGGACCGGGGAGGCTATGAGCAGTTCTTC. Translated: CASRGDRGGYEQFF.

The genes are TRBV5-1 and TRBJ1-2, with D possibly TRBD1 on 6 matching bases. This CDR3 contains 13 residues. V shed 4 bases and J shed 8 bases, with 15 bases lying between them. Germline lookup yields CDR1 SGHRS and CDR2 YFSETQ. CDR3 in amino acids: CASSATGLNGYTF. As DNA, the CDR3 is TGCGCCAGCAGCGCTACAGGGCTCAACGGCTACACCTTC.

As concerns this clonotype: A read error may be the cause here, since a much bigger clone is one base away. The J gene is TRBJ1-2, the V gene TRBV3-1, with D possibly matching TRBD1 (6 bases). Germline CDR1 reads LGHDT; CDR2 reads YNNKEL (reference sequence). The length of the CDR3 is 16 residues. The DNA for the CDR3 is TGTGCCGGCAGCCATCGACAGGTATTGAGCTCCTATGGCTACACCTTC. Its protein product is CAGSHRQVLSSYGYTF.

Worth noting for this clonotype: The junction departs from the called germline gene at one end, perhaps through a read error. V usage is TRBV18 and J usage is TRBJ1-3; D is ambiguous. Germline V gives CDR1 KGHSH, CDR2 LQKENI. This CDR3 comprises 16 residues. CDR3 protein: CASSPPNGGSGNTMYF. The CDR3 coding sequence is TGTGCCAGCTCACCACCGAACGGAGGGTCAGGAAACACCATGTATTTT.

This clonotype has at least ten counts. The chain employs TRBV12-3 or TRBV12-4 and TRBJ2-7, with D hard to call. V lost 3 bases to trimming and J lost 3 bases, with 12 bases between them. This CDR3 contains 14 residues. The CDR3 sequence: CASSFGRRYYEQYF. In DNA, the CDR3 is TGTGCCAGCAGTTTTGGCAGGCGATACTACGAGCAGTACTTC.

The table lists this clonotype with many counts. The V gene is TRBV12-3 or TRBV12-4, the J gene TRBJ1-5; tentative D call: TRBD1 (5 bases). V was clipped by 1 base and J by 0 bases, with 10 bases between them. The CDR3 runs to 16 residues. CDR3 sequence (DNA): TGTGCCAGCAGTTTAGGTCCAGGGAATAGCAATCAGCCCCAGCATTTT. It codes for CASSLGPGNSNQPQHF.

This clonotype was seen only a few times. In DNA, the CDR3 is TGTGCCAGCAGCGTAGAGTGGGACCCTGGAAACACCATATATTTT. Translating gives CASSVEWDPGNTIYF. The chain couples TRBV9 to TRBJ1-3; D possibly corresponds to TRBD1 (5 bases). CDR1 is SGDLS, CDR2 YYNGEE, per germline. Between the trimmed V and J ends, which lost 0 bases and 2 bases, there was a span of 9 bases. CDR3 length: 15 amino acids.

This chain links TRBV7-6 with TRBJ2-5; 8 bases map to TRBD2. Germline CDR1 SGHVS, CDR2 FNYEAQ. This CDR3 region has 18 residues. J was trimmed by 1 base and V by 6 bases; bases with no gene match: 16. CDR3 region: CASSLRSAGGPSQETQYF. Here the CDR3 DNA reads TGTGCCAGCAGTTTAAGGTCGGCGGGGGGCCCCTCCCAAGAGACCCAGTACTTC. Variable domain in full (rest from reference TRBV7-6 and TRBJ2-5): GAGVSQSPRYKVTKRGQDVALRCDPISGHVSLYWYRQALGQGPEFLTYFNYEAQQDKSGLPNDRFSAERPEGSISTLTIQRTEQRDSAMYRCASSLRSAGGPSQETQYFGPGTRLLVL.

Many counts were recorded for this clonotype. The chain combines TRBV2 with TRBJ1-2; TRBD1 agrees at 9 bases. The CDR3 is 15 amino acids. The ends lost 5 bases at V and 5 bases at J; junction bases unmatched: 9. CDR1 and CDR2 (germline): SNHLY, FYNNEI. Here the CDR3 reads CASSTGTGLYYGYTF. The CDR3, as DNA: TGTGCCAGCAGTACCGGGACAGGGTTGTATTATGGCTACACCTTC.

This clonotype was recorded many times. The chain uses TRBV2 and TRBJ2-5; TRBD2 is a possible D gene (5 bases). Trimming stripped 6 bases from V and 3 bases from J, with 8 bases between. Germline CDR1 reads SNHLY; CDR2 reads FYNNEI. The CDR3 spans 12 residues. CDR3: CASSWGEETQYF. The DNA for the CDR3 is TGTGCCAGCAGCTGGGGAGAAGAGACCCAGTACTTC.

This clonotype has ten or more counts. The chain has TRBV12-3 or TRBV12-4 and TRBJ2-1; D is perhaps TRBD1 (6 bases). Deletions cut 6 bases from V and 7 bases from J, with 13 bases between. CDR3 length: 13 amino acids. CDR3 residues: CASRPDRPNEQFF. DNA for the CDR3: TGTGCCAGCAGACCCGACAGGCCAAATGAGCAGTTCTTC.

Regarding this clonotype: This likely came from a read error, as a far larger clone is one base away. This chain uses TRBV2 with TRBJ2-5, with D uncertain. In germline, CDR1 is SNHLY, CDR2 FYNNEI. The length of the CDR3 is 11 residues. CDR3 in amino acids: CASSRQEAQYF. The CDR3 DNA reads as TGTGCCAGCAGCCGCCAAGAGGCCCAGTACTTC.

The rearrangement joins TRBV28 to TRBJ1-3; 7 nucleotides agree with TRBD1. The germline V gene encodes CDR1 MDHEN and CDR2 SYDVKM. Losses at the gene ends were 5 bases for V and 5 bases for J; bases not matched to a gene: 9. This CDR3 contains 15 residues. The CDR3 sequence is CASSQTGGQRNTIYF. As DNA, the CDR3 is TGTGCCAGCAGTCAAACCGGGGGACAGCGAAACACCATATATTTT.

In nucleotides, the CDR3 is TGTGCCAGCAGCTACGGACGGGCCTACAATGAGCAGTTCTTC. Amino acid sequence: CASSYGRAYNEQFF. The chain employs TRBV5-5 and TRBJ2-1, with D unclear. V was cut by 3 bases and J by 2 bases, with 9 bases left in between. The CDR3 consists of 14 residues. Per the germline V gene, CDR1 is SGHKS and CDR2 is YYEKEE (reference sequence).

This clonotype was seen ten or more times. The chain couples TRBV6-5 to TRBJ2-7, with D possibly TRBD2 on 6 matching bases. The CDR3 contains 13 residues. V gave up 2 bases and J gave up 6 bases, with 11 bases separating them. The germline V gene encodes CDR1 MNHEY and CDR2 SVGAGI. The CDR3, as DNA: TGTGCCAGCAGTTACGCTATGGGGGGCGAGCAGTACTTC. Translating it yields CASSYAMGGEQYF.

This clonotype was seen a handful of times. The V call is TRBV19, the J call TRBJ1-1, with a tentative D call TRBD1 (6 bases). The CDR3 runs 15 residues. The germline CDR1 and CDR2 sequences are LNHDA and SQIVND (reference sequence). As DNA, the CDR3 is TGTGCTTCCAAGCGGGGGGCCGGGGTCAACACTGAAGCTTTCTTT. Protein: CASKRGAGVNTEAFF.

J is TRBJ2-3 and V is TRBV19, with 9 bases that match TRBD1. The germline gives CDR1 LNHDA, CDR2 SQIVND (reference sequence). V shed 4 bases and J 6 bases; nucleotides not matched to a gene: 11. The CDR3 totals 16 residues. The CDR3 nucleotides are TGTGCCAGTAGTACGCTCGGGACAGGGTCTTGGGATACGCAGTATTTT. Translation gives CASSTLGTGSWDTQYF.